The present T cell receptor beta chain was sequenced within a study of identical twins. The CDR3 covers 14 residues. V was pared by 5 bases and J by 5 bases, with 10 bases between. Looked up from germline, CDR1 is SGHTA and CDR2 is FQGNSA. TCRdb processed the 5' RACE reads anew with MiXCR; each CDR3 protein has one entry. The sample includes 1,800,000 or so distinct CDR3 sequences, under 35% of them seen just once. Sample: cord blood. The V and J genes are TRBV7-2 and TRBJ1-6; D gene uncertain. The sequence was obtained from a newborn girl in good health. The CDR3 nucleotides read TGTGCCAGCAGCAGCCGACGGGATAATTCACCCCTCCACTTT. This gives the protein CASSSRRDNSPLHF.